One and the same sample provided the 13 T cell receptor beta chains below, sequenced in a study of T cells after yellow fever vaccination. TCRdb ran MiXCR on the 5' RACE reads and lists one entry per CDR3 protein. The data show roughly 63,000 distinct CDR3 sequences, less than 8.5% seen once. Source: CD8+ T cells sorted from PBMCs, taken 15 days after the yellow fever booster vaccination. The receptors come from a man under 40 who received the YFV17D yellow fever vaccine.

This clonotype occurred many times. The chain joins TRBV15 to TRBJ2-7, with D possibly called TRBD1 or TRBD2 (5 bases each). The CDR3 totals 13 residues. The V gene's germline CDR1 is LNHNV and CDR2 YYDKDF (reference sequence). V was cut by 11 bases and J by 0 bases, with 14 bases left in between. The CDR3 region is CAAGTGTSYEQYF. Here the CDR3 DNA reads TGTGCCGCCGGGACCGGGACCTCCTACGAGCAGTACTTC. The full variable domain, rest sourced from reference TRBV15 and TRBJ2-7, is DAMVIQNPRYQVTQFGKPVTLSCSQTLNHNVMYWYQQKSSQAPKLLFHYYDKDFNNEADTPDNFQSRRPNTSFCFLDIRSPGLGDTAMYLCAAGTGTSYEQYFGPGTRLTVT.

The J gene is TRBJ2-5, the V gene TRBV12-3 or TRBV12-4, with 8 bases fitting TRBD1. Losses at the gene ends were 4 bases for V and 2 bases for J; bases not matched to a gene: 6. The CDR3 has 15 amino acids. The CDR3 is CASSSRDRWQETQYF. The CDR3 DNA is TGTGCCAGCAGTTCGCGGGACAGGTGGCAAGAGACCCAGTACTTC.

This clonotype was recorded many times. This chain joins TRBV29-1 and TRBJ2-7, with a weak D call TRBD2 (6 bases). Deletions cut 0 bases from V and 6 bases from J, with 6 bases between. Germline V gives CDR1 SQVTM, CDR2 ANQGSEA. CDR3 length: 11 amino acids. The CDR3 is CSVEEGGEQYF. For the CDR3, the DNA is TGCAGCGTTGAAGAGGGAGGCGAGCAGTACTTC.

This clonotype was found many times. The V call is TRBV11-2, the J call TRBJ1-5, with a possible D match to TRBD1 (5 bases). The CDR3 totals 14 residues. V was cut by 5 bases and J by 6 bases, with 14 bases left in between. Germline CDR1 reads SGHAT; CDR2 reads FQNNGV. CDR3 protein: CASSPAGGTQPQHF. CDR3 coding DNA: TGTGCCAGCAGCCCAGCTGGGGGAACTCAGCCCCAGCATTTT. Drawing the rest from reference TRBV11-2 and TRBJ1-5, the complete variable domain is EAGVAQSPRYKIIEKRQSVAFWCNPISGHATLYWYQQILGQGPKLLIQFQNNGVVDDSQLPKDRFSAERLKGVDSTLKIQPAKLEDSAVYLCASSPAGGTQPQHFGDGTRLSIL.

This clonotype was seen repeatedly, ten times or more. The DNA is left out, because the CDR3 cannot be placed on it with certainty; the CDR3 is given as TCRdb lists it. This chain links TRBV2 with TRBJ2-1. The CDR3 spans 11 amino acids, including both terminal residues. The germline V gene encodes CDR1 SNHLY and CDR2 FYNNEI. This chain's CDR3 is CARNFGNEQFF.

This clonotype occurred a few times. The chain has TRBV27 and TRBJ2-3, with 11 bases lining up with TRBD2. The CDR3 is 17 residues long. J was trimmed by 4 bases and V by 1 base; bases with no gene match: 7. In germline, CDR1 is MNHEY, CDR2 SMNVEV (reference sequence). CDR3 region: CASSLLGSGRAADTQYF. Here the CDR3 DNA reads TGTGCCAGCAGTTTATTGGGTAGCGGGAGGGCGGCAGATACGCAGTATTTT.

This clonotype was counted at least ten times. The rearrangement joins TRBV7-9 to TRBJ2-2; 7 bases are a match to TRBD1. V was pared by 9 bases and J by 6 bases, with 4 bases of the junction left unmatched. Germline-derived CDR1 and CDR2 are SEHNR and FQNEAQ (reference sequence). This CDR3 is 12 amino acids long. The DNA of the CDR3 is TGTGCCAGAGACAGGGAGTCCGGGGAGCTGTTTTTT. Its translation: CARDRESGELFF.

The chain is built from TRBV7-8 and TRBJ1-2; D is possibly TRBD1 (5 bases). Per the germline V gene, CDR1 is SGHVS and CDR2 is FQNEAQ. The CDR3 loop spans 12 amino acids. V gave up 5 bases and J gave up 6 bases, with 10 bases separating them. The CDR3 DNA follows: TGTGCCAGCAGCGCACGACAGAATGGCTACACCTTC. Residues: CASSARQNGYTF.

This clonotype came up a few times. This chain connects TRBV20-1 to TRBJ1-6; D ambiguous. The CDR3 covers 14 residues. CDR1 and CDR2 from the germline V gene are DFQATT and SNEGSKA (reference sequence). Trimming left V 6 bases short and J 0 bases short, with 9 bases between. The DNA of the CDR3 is TGCAGTGCCCAGAGGAGCTCCTATAATTCACCCCTCCACTTT. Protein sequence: CSAQRSSYNSPLHF.

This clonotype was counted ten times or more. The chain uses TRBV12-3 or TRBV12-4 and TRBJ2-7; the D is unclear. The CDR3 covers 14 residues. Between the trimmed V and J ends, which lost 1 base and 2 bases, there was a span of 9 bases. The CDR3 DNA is TGTGCCAGCAGTTTAGGCGCCAAGACCTACGAGCAGTACTTC. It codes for CASSLGAKTYEQYF.

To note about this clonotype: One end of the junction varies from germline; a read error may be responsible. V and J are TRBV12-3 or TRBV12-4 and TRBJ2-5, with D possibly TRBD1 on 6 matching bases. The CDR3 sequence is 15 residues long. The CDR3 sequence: CASSSTGTNQGTQYF. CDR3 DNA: TGTGCCAGCAGTTCCACAGGGACCAACCAAGGGACCCAGTACTTC.

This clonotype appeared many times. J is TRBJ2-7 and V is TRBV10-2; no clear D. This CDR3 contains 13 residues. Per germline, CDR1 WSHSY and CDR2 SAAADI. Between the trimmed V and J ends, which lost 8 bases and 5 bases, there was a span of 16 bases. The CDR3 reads CASCWLECNEQYF. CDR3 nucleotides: TGCGCCAGCTGTTGGCTCGAATGCAACGAGCAGTACTTC.

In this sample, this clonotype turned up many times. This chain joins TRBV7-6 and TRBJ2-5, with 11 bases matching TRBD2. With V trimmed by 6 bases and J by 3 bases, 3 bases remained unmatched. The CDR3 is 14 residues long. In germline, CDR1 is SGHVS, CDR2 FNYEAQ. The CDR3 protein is CASSPGLAEETQYF. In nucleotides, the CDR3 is TGTGCCAGCAGTCCGGGACTAGCGGAAGAGACCCAGTACTTC.